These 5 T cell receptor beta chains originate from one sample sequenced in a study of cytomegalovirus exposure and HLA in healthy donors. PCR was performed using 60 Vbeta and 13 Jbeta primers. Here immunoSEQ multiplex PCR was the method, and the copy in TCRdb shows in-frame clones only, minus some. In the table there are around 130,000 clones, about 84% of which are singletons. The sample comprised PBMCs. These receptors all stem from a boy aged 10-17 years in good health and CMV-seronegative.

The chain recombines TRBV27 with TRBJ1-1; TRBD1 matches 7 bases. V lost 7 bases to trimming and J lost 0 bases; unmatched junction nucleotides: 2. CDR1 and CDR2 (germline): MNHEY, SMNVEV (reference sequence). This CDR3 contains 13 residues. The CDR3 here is CASTGGLNTEAFF. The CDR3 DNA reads TGTGCCAGCACAGGGGGTTTGAACACTGAAGCTTTCTTT.

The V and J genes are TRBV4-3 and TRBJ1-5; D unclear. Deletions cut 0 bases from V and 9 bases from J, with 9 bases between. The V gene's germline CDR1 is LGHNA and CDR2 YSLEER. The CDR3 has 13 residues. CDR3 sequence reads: CASSQDTARPQHF. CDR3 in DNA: TGCGCCAGCAGCCAAGATACCGCGCGGCCCCAGCATTTT.

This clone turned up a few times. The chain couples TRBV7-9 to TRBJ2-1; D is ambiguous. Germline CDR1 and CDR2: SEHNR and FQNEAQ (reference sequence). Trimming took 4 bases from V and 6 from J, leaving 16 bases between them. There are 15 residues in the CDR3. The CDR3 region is CASSSGSPLSNEQFF. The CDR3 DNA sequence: TGTGCCAGCAGCTCCGGGTCCCCCCTAAGCAATGAGCAGTTCTTC. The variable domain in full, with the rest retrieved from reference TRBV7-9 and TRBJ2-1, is DTGVSQNPRHKITKRGQNVTFRCDPISEHNRLYWYRQTLGQGPEFLTYFQNEAQLEKSRLLSDRFSAERPKGSFSTLEIQRTEQGDSAMYLCASSSGSPLSNEQFFGPGTRLTVL.

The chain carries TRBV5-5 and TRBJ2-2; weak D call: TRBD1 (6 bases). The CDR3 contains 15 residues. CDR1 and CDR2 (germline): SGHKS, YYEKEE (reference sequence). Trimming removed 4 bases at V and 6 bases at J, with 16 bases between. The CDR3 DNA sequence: TGTGCCAGCAGCCGTACAGGGCTTCAGCCCGGGGAGCTGTTTTTT. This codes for CASSRTGLQPGELFF.

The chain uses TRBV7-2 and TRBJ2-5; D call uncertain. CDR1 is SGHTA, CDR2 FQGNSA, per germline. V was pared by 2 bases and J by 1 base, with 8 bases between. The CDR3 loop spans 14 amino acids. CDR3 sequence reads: CASSLNTGQETQYF. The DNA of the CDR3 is TGTGCCAGCAGCTTAAATACGGGCCAAGAGACCCAGTACTTC.